These 32 T cell receptor beta chains came from one sample sequenced in a study of cytomegalovirus exposure and HLA in healthy donors. A multiplex PCR was run with 60 Vbeta primers and 13 Jbeta primers. Sequencing used immunoSEQ multiplex PCR; TCRdb keeps in-frame clones, though not all of them. In the table there are about 190,000 clones, roughly 80% of which are singletons. The sample comprised PBMCs. Receptors originate from a young woman in good health and CMV-seronegative.

The chain recombines TRBV7-9 with TRBJ1-4, with D possibly being TRBD1 (5 bases). Germline V CDR1 and CDR2: SEHNR, FQNEAQ (reference sequence). V gave up 2 bases and J gave up 2 bases, with 6 bases separating them. The CDR3 sequence is 14 residues long. The CDR3 region has the DNA TGTGCCAGCAGCTTACAGGGCACTAATGAAAAACTGTTTTTT. It is translated as CASSLQGTNEKLFF. Together with reference TRBV7-9 and TRBJ1-4, the CDR3 gives the full variable domain: DTGVSQNPRHKITKRGQNVTFRCDPISEHNRLYWYRQTLGQGPEFLTYFQNEAQLEKSRLLSDRFSAERPKGSFSTLEIQRTEQGDSAMYLCASSLQGTNEKLFFGSGTQLSVL.

The V gene is TRBV30, the J gene TRBJ1-1, with 7 bases that match TRBD1. With V trimmed by 5 bases and J by 11 bases, 11 bases remained unmatched. Germline loops: CDR1 GTSNPN, CDR2 SVGIG (reference sequence). The CDR3 is 12 residues long. This CDR3 is CAWHHKGGTAFF. The CDR3 DNA follows: TGTGCCTGGCATCACAAAGGGGGCACGGCTTTCTTT.

The chain recombines TRBV7-9 with TRBJ2-7, with 9 bases identical to TRBD2. CDR1 SEHNR and CDR2 FQNEAQ come from the germline V gene (reference sequence). The CDR3 is 16 amino acids. V dropped 5 bases and J dropped 4; count of bases not matched to a gene: 12. CDR3 coding DNA: TGTGCCAGCAGCCTACCTGACGGCGGGAGGGAGTACGAGCAGTACTTC. Protein product: CASSLPDGGREYEQYF.

The CDR3 region has the DNA TGTGCCAGCAGCCAACGGCGGGGGGGCCGCGGGGCAGAGACCCAGTACTTC. Translating it yields CASSQRRGGRGAETQYF. The rearrangement uses TRBV14 and TRBJ2-5, with 9 bases identical to TRBD2. Per germline, CDR1 SGHDN and CDR2 FVKESK. V was pared by 2 bases and J by 4 bases, with 11 bases of the junction left unmatched. The CDR3 is 17 amino acids. The full variable domain, in which reference TRBV14 and TRBJ2-5 provide the parts outside the CDR3, is EAGVTQFPSHSVIEKGQTVTLRCDPISGHDNLYWYRRVMGKEIKFLLHFVKESKQDESGMPNNRFLAERTGGTYSTLKVQPAELEDSGVYFCASSQRRGGRGAETQYFGPGTRLLVL.

The rearrangement links TRBV7-2 to TRBJ2-7; TRBD2 might be the D (5 bases). This CDR3 is 14 amino acids long. Germline V CDR1 and CDR2: SGHTA, FQGNSA. V was trimmed by 0 bases and J by 7 bases, leaving 13 bases between them. The CDR3 reads CASSLARDSGEQYF. The CDR3 DNA reads TGTGCCAGCAGCTTAGCGCGAGACTCGGGGGAGCAGTACTTC.

V and J are TRBV30 and TRBJ2-1; possibly TRBD2 for D (5 bases). Germline CDR1 reads GTSNPN; CDR2 reads SVGIG (reference sequence). CDR3 size: 14 residues. Trimming took 5 bases from V and 0 from J, leaving 11 bases between them. DNA of the CDR3: TGTGCCTGGGCTAGCAGCAGCTCCTACAATGAGCAGTTCTTC. Residues: CAWASSSSYNEQFF. The complete variable domain, with remaining parts taken from reference TRBV30 and TRBJ2-1, reads SQTIHQWPATLVQPVGSPLSLECTVEGTSNPNLYWYRQAAGRGLQLLFYSVGIGQISSEVPQNLSASRPQDRQFILSSKKLLLSDSGFYLCAWASSSSYNEQFFGPGTRLTVL.

This clone has a handful of counts. V is TRBV28 and J is TRBJ2-5; TRBD2 matches at 7 bases. The CDR3 has 11 amino acids. Germline V gene sequence: CDR1 MDHEN, CDR2 SYDVKM. The CDR3 bases are TGTGCATCGGGGAGGGGAGAGACCCAGTACTTC. Translation: CASGRGETQYF.

V usage is TRBV19 and J usage is TRBJ1-2; a possible D gene is TRBD1 (5 bases). Germline V gene sequence: CDR1 LNHDA, CDR2 SQIVND (reference sequence). The V and J ends lost 10 bases and 4 bases respectively, with 10 bases between them. This CDR3 is built from 11 residues. The DNA of the CDR3 is TGTGCCACAGGGCTTCGCTATGGCTACACCTTC. This translates into CATGLRYGYTF.

The rearrangement joins TRBV19 to TRBJ2-7; 8 bases match TRBD2. After removal of 3 bases from V and 3 bases from J, the junction contained 7 bases not matched to a gene. CDR3 length: 15 residues. CDR1 and CDR2 from the germline V gene are LNHDA and SQIVND (reference sequence). This CDR3 reads CASSISETSDYEQYF. DNA for the CDR3: TGTGCCAGTAGTATCTCCGAGACTAGCGACTACGAGCAGTACTTC.

This clone was seen only a few times. The rearrangement uses TRBV10-3 and TRBJ2-1, with TRBD2 identical over 7 bases. Unmatched junction bases numbered 8, after V lost 7 bases and J lost 5 bases. Germline CDR1 is ENHRY and CDR2 is SYGVKD. This CDR3 comprises 14 residues. The CDR3 DNA is TGTGCCATCAATCCCAGCGGGAACGACAATGAGCAGTTCTTC. This translates into CAINPSGNDNEQFF.

This rearrangement joins TRBV19 to TRBJ1-5; 7 nucleotides line up with TRBD1. The CDR3 has 14 residues. CDR1 and CDR2 (germline): LNHDA, SQIVND (reference sequence). J lost 2 bases, V lost 7 bases, and 5 bases had no gene match. This chain's CDR3 is CASTWDSGNQPQHF. The DNA of the CDR3 is TGTGCCAGTACGTGGGACAGCGGCAATCAGCCCCAGCATTTT.

In DNA form, the CDR3 reads TGTGCCAGCAGCCGACGACAGGGGAGTAATCAGCCCCAGCATTTT. Amino acids: CASSRRQGSNQPQHF. This chain uses TRBV28 with TRBJ1-5; 8 bases agree with TRBD1. The CDR3 has 15 residues. The germline CDR1 and CDR2 sequences are MDHEN and SYDVKM. V lost 6 bases and J lost 4; bases outside the gene matches: 8. Full variable domain (rest looked up from reference TRBV28 and TRBJ1-5): DVKVTQSSRYLVKRTGEKVFLECVQDMDHENMFWYRQDPGLGLRLIYFSYDVKMKEKGDIPEGYSVSREKKERFSLILESASTNQTSMYLCASSRRQGSNQPQHFGDGTRLSIL.

The chain employs TRBV10-3 and TRBJ2-2, with a tentative D call TRBD2 (6 bases). The CDR3 runs 15 residues. Germline V gene sequence: CDR1 ENHRY, CDR2 SYGVKD. Trimming shortened V by 8 bases and J by 3 bases, and 16 bases separated the two germline ends. CDR3 region: CAISPTSLDTGELFF. CDR3 nucleotide sequence: TGTGCCATCTCCCCGACTAGTTTGGACACCGGGGAGCTGTTTTTT.

The V call is TRBV29-1, the J call TRBJ1-2; D unclear. V lost 3 bases and J 7 bases, leaving 9 bases between the germline ends. The CDR3 has 11 residues. Germline values: CDR1 SQVTM, CDR2 ANQGSEA. The CDR3 DNA sequence: TGCAGCGTTGACCCGGCGGTTGGCTACACCTTC. Its translation: CSVDPAVGYTF.

This chain links TRBV5-1 with TRBJ2-1; TRBD2 matches at 7 bases. The J segment lost 0 bases and the V segment lost 4 bases, leaving 4 bases of the junction unmatched. The CDR3 covers 15 residues. Germline loops: CDR1 SGHRS, CDR2 YFSETQ. In nucleotides, the CDR3 is TGCGCCAGCAGCGGAAGCGGGGCCTCCTACAATGAGCAGTTCTTC. It codes for CASSGSGASYNEQFF.

The chain has TRBV7-8 and TRBJ2-3; TRBD2 matches 8 bases. The germline CDR1 and CDR2 sequences are SGHVS and FQNEAQ. V lost 0 bases to trimming and J lost 2 bases; unmatched junction nucleotides: 4. The CDR3 length is 16 residues. This CDR3 is CASSLARSGVTDTQYF. DNA for the CDR3: TGTGCCAGCAGCTTAGCGCGTAGCGGGGTCACAGATACGCAGTATTTT.

This clone was detected only a few times. The chain employs TRBV5-1 and TRBJ2-5; D is ambiguous. The J call could be wrong; TRBJ2-7 is a better fit for the DNA end. The CDR3 is 16 residues long. CDR1 and CDR2 (germline): SGHRS, YFSETQ. CDR3 coding DNA: TGCGCCAGCAGCTTGGGTACCCGCGTCCCCTCCTACGAGCAGTACTTC. Encoded protein: CASSLGTRVPSYEQYF.

The DNA for the CDR3 is TGCGCCAGCAGCCGGGAACCTCAGCAGGCGTACGAGCAGTACTTC. Translated: CASSREPQQAYEQYF. V and J are TRBV5-1 and TRBJ2-5; TRBD2 is a possible D gene (5 bases). TRBJ2-7 explains the end of the DNA better; the J call may be wrong. The CDR3 totals 15 residues. Germline loops: CDR1 SGHRS, CDR2 YFSETQ.

The chain links TRBV7-8 to TRBJ1-1, with D perhaps TRBD1 (5 bases). Trimming stripped 4 bases from V and 5 bases from J, with 17 bases between. The germline gives CDR1 SGHVS, CDR2 FQNEAQ. The CDR3 loop spans 15 amino acids. CDR3 bases: TGTGCCAGCAGCTCCTTAGGGCGGGGGTGGACTGAAGCTTTCTTT. Translation gives CASSSLGRGWTEAFF.

The rearrangement joins TRBV28 to TRBJ1-4; TRBD1 aligns across 8 bases. After removal of 6 bases from V and 0 bases from J, the junction contained 9 bases not matched to a gene. CDR3 size: 17 residues. The germline V gene has CDR1 MDHEN and CDR2 SYDVKM. The CDR3 region has the DNA TGTGCCAGCAGCCCCAGGGGGCTTGGAACAACTAATGAAAAACTGTTTTTT. Translation gives CASSPRGLGTTNEKLFF.

The V call is TRBV7-9, the J call TRBJ2-7, with no clear D. Germline assignment: CDR1 SEHNR and CDR2 FQNEAQ (reference sequence). This CDR3 has 12 residues. The V gene lost 2 bases and the J gene lost 5 bases, with 7 bases spanning the gap. CDR3 residues: CASSLSSNEQYF. CDR3 DNA: TGTGCCAGCAGCTTAAGTAGTAACGAGCAGTACTTC. The whole variable domain, filled in from reference TRBV7-9 and TRBJ2-7, reads DTGVSQNPRHKITKRGQNVTFRCDPISEHNRLYWYRQTLGQGPEFLTYFQNEAQLEKSRLLSDRFSAERPKGSFSTLEIQRTEQGDSAMYLCASSLSSNEQYFGPGTRLTVT.

V is TRBV7-2 and J is TRBJ2-1; TRBD2 agrees at 11 bases. The germline gives CDR1 SGHTA, CDR2 FQGNSA. The CDR3 sequence is 16 residues long. Trimming removed 7 bases from V and 7 bases from J; junction bases left unmatched: 12. The CDR3 here is CASKRRRSGRGNEQFF. DNA for the CDR3: TGTGCCAGCAAGAGGCGGCGTAGCGGGAGGGGGAATGAGCAGTTCTTC.

The V gene is TRBV6-6, the J gene TRBJ1-1; D is possibly TRBD1 (6 bases). The V gene's germline CDR1 is MNHNY and CDR2 SVGAGI (reference sequence). V lost 5 bases, J lost 4 bases, and 17 bases lay in between. There are 15 residues in the CDR3. DNA for the CDR3: TGTGCCAGCAGTCCACAACAGGGTTGGGCCACTGAAGCTTTCTTT. Translation: CASSPQQGWATEAFF.

The rearrangement uses TRBV5-1 and TRBJ2-5; D may be TRBD1 (5 bases). With 2 bases removed from V and 1 base from J, the gap between germline ends came to 6 bases. The CDR3 runs to 13 residues. CDR1 is SGHRS and CDR2 is YFSETQ in the germline V gene. The CDR3 is CASSFRGQETQYF. The CDR3 region has the DNA TGCGCCAGCAGCTTTAGGGGCCAAGAGACCCAGTACTTC.

The chain employs TRBV2 and TRBJ2-7; 7 bases agree with TRBD2. Germline CDR1 reads SNHLY; CDR2 reads FYNNEI. The CDR3 consists of 16 residues. The trim removed 4 bases at V and 0 bases at J, leaving 9 bases unmatched. CDR3 bases: TGTGCCAGCAGTGGGGGTCTCGGGAGGAGCTCCTACGAGCAGTACTTC. Amino acid sequence: CASSGGLGRSSYEQYF.

The chain combines TRBV29-1 with TRBJ1-2, with unresolved D. The CDR3 covers 12 residues. V shed 7 bases and J shed 5 bases, with 14 bases lying between them. CDR1 SQVTM and CDR2 ANQGSEA come from the germline V gene. CDR3 sequence: CSGGLSSYGYTF. Written as DNA, the CDR3 is TGCAGCGGAGGACTGAGCTCTTATGGCTACACCTTC.

This clone was observed a single time. The rearrangement links TRBV19 to TRBJ1-3; 8 bases are a match to TRBD1. This CDR3 region has 16 residues. The germline V gene encodes CDR1 LNHDA and CDR2 SQIVND (reference sequence). The CDR3 DNA follows: TGTGCTACCGCAGGACAGGGCGGATTCTCTGGAAACACCATATATTTT. Encoded protein: CATAGQGGFSGNTIYF. Complete variable domain (other parts from reference TRBV19 and TRBJ1-3): DGGITQSPKYLFRKEGQNVTLSCEQNLNHDAMYWYRQDPGQGLRLIYYSQIVNDFQKGDIAEGYSVSREKKESFPLTVTSAQKNPTAFYLCATAGQGGFSGNTIYFGEGSWLTVV.

This chain uses TRBV18 with TRBJ1-1; TRBD1 aligns across 7 bases. From germline, CDR1 is KGHSH and CDR2 LQKENI. This CDR3 is 16 amino acids long. V lost 3 bases to trimming and J lost 0 bases; unmatched junction nucleotides: 7. CDR3 sequence reads: CASSPLTGTLNTEAFF. The CDR3 nucleotides are TGTGCCAGCTCACCCTTGACAGGGACACTGAACACTGAAGCTTTCTTT.

The chain carries TRBV5-6 and TRBJ2-5, with D possibly TRBD1 on 5 matching bases. CDR1 and CDR2 from the germline V gene are SGHDT and YYEEEE. This CDR3 comprises 13 residues. The V end was cut by 4 bases, the J end by 4 bases, with 11 bases between. The CDR3 reads CASSRTYGETQYF. The CDR3 nucleotides are TGTGCCAGCAGCAGGACATATGGAGAGACCCAGTACTTC.

This chain connects TRBV9 to TRBJ2-4; D uncertain. Trimming stripped 0 bases from V and 3 bases from J, with 7 bases between. CDR3 length: 14 residues. Germline V gene sequence: CDR1 SGDLS, CDR2 YYNGEE. CDR3 nucleotides: TGTGCCAGCAGCGTAGGGGCCTACAAAAACATTCAGTACTTC. It encodes CASSVGAYKNIQYF.

V gene TRBV27 combines with J gene TRBJ2-3; D possibly corresponds to TRBD1 (6 bases). From germline, CDR1 is MNHEY and CDR2 SMNVEV (reference sequence). Trimming removed 8 bases from V and 6 bases from J, with 21 bases in between. The CDR3 length is 15 residues. Here the CDR3 reads CASSSGRKGVDTQYF. CDR3 nucleotides: TGTGCCAGCTCCTCCGGCCGAAAGGGGGTGGATACGCAGTATTTT.

The V gene is TRBV28, the J gene TRBJ2-1, with 8 bases that match TRBD1. Germline V lookup: CDR1 MDHEN, CDR2 SYDVKM. The CDR3 has 14 residues. V shed 5 bases and J 0 bases; nucleotides not matched to a gene: 0. CDR3 coding DNA: TGTGCCAGCAGTGGACAGGGCTCCTACAATGAGCAGTTCTTC. Translating gives CASSGQGSYNEQFF.